Listed here are 8 T cell receptor beta chains from one sample, sequenced in a study of identical twins. A single record per CDR3 protein comes from TCRdb applying MiXCR to the 5' RACE reads. The sample lists around 690,000 distinct CDR3 sequences, 21% occurring once. The same data also went into a second study, on T cells expressing NK-cell markers.

The sample taken for sequencing was PBMCs. These receptors all stem from a woman between 18 and 29 years old in good health.

This clonotype occurred a few times. This chain links TRBV7-8 with TRBJ1-1; D may be TRBD1 (6 bases). The CDR3 extends over 12 amino acids. Deletions cut 10 bases from V and 4 bases from J, with 13 bases between. Looked up from germline, CDR1 is SGHVS and CDR2 is FQNEAQ. CDR3 amino acids: CATSQGSTEAFF. The CDR3 DNA follows: TGTGCCACTTCACAGGGATCCACTGAAGCTTTCTTT.

In this sample, this clonotype turned up a few times. Here the CDR3 reads CASSWRHSSTDTQYF. In nucleotides, the CDR3 is TGTGCCAGCAGCTGGCGTCATAGTAGCACAGATACGCAGTATTTT. The chain is built from TRBV5-5 and TRBJ2-3; D is unresolved. Germline V gene sequence: CDR1 SGHKS, CDR2 YYEKEE (reference sequence). Trimming took 3 bases from V and 0 from J, leaving 11 bases between them. The CDR3 sequence is 15 residues long.

The gene calls are TRBV20-1 and TRBJ1-5, with a possible D match to TRBD1 (5 bases). The CDR3 totals 14 residues. V shed 3 bases and J shed 2 bases, with 11 bases lying between them. The germline CDR1 and CDR2 sequences are DFQATT and SNEGSKA (reference sequence). The CDR3 loop reads CSASGGRGNQPQHF. The CDR3 DNA is TGCAGTGCTAGTGGGGGAAGGGGCAATCAGCCCCAGCATTTT.

The count of this clonotype is one. This chain joins TRBV12-3 or TRBV12-4 and TRBJ1-2; D perhaps matches TRBD1 (5 bases). V was pared by 6 bases and J by 6 bases, with 17 bases between. The length of the CDR3 is 14 residues. CDR3 DNA sequence: TGTGCCAGCAGGGGGATGGGGGTTGGGGATGGCTACACCTTC. Encoded protein: CASRGMGVGDGYTF.

This chain connects TRBV11-2 to TRBJ2-7; D is possibly TRBD1 (5 bases). This CDR3 spans 13 amino acids. Germline V gene sequence: CDR1 SGHAT, CDR2 FQNNGV. V dropped 5 bases and J dropped 3 bases, with 11 bases sitting between them. The CDR3 loop reads CASSPRTLYEQYF. CDR3 nucleotides: TGTGCCAGCAGCCCCCGGACACTCTACGAGCAGTACTTC.

This rearrangement joins TRBV15 to TRBJ2-5; D is unclear. The V end lost 6 bases, the J end lost 0 bases, and 8 bases lay between the germline ends. This CDR3 contains 13 residues. The germline V gene encodes CDR1 LNHNV and CDR2 YYDKDF (reference sequence). CDR3 nucleotides: TGTGCCACCAGGGTCGGATACCAAGAGACCCAGTACTTC. Amino acids: CATRVGYQETQYF.

This clonotype was observed a few times. The chain recombines TRBV15 with TRBJ2-3; D possibly matches TRBD1 or TRBD2 (5 bases each). The CDR3 consists of 16 residues. Deletions cut 1 base from V and 0 bases from J, with 11 bases between. In germline, CDR1 is LNHNV, CDR2 YYDKDF (reference sequence). This chain's CDR3 is CATSRGRDVSTDTQYF. The CDR3 nucleotides are TGTGCCACCAGCAGAGGCCGGGACGTTAGCACAGATACGCAGTATTTT.

J is TRBJ2-3 and V is TRBV5-1; D is perhaps TRBD1 or TRBD2 (5 bases each). This CDR3 is 15 amino acids long. In germline, CDR1 is SGHRS, CDR2 YFSETQ. The V and J ends lost 4 bases and 2 bases respectively, with 14 bases between them. The CDR3 nucleotides read TGCGCCAGCAGCAGGGACGGATCCCTCACAGATACGCAGTATTTT. Amino acid sequence: CASSRDGSLTDTQYF.